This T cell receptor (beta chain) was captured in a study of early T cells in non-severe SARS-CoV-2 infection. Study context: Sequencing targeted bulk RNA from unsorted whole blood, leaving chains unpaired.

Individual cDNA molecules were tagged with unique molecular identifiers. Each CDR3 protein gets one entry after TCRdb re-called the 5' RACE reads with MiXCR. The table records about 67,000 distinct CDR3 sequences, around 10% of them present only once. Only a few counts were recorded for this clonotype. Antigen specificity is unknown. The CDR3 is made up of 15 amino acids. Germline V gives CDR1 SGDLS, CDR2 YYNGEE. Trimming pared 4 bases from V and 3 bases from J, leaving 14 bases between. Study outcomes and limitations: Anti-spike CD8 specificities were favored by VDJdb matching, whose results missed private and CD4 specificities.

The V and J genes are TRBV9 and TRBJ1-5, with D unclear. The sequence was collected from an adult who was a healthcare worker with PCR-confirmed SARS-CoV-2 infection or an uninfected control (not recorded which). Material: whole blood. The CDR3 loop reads CASSSSGQSNQPQHF. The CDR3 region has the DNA TGTGCCAGCAGCTCGAGCGGGCAGTCCAATCAGCCCCAGCATTTT. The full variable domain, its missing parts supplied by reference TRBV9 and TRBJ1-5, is DSGVTQTPKHLITATGQRVTLRCSPRSGDLSVYWYQQSLDQGLQFLIQYYNGEERAKGNILERFSAQQFPDLHSELNLSSLELGDSALYFCASSSSGQSNQPQHFGDGTRLSIL.